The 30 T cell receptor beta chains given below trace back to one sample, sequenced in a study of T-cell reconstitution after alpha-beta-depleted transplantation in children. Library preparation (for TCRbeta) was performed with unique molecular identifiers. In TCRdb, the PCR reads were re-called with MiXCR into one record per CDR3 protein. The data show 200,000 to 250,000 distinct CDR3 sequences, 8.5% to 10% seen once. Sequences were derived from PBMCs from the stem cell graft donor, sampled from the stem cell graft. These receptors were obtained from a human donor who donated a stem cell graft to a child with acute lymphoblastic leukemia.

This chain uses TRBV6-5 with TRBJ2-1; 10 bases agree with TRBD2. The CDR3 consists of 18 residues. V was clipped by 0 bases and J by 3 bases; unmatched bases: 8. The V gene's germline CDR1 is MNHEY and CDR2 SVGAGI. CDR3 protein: CASSYSGLAGAFYNEQFF. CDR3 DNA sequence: TGTGCCAGCAGTTACTCGGGGCTAGCGGGGGCCTTCTACAATGAGCAGTTCTTC.

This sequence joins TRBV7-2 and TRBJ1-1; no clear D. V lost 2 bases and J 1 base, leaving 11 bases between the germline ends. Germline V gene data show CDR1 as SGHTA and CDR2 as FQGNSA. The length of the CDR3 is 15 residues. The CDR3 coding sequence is TGTGCCAGCAGCTTACAGGCTGGGGAGAACACTGAAGCTTTCTTT. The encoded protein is CASSLQAGENTEAFF.

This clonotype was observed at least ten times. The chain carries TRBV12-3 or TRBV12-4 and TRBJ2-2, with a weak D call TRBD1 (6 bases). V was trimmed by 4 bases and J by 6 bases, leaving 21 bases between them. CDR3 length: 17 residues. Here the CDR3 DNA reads TGTGCCAGCAGTTCCTCCAACTTACAGGGTTCGGCCGGGGAGCTGTTTTTT. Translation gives CASSSSNLQGSAGELFF.

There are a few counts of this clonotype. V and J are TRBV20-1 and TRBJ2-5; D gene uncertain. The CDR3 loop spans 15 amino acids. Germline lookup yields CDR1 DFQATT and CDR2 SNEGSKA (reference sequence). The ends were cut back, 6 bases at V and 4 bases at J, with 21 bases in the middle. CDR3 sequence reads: CSARVGAQLGETQYF. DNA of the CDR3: TGCAGTGCCCGGGTAGGAGCTCAGCTGGGAGAGACCCAGTACTTC.

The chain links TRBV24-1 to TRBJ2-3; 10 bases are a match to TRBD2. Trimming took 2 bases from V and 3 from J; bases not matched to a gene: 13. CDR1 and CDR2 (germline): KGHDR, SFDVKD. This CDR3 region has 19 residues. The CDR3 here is CATSDSFGERGGFTDTQYF. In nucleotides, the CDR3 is TGTGCCACCAGTGATTCGTTCGGGGAGCGGGGGGGATTTACAGATACGCAGTATTTT.

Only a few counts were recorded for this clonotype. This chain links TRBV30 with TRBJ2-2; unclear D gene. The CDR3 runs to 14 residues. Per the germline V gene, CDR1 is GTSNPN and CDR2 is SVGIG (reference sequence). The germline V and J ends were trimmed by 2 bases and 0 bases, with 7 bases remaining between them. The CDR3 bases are TGTGCCTGGAGTAGGAACGCGAACACCGGGGAGCTGTTTTTT. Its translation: CAWSRNANTGELFF.

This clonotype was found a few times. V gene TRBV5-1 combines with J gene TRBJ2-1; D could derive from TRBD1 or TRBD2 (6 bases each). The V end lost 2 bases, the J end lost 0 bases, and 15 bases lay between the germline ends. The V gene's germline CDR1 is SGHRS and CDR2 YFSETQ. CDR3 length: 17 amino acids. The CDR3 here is CASSLGRTASSYNEQFF. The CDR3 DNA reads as TGCGCCAGCAGCTTAGGGAGGACAGCGAGCTCCTACAATGAGCAGTTCTTC. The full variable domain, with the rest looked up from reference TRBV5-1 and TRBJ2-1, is KAGVTQTPRYLIKTRGQQVTLSCSPISGHRSVSWYQQTPGQGLQFLFEYFSETQRNKGNFPGRFSGRQFSNSRSEMNVSTLELGDSALYLCASSLGRTASSYNEQFFGPGTRLTVL.

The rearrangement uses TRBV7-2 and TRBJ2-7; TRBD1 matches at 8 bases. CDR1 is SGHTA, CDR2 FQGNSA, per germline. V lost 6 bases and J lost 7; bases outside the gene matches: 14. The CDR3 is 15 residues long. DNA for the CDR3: TGTGCCAGCAGTCCCTCGGGGGACAGGACGTGGGAGCAGTACTTC. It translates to CASSPSGDRTWEQYF.

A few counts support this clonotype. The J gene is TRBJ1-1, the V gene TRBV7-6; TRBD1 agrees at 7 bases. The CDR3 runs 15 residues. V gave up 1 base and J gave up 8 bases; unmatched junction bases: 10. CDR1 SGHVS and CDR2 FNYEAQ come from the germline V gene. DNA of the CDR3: TGTGCCAGCAGCTTAGACAGGGGACAGTATAGGGAAGCTTTCTTT. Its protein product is CASSLDRGQYREAFF.

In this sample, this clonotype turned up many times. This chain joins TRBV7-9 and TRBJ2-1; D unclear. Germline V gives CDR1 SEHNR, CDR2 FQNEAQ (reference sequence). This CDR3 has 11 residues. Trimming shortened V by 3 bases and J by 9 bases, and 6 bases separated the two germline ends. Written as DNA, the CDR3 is TGTGCCAGCAGCTTTCCGACTGAGCAGTTCTTC. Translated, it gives CASSFPTEQFF. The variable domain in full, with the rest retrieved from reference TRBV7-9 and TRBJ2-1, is DTGVSQNPRHKITKRGQNVTFRCDPISEHNRLYWYRQTLGQGPEFLTYFQNEAQLEKSRLLSDRFSAERPKGSFSTLEIQRTEQGDSAMYLCASSFPTEQFFGPGTRLTVL.

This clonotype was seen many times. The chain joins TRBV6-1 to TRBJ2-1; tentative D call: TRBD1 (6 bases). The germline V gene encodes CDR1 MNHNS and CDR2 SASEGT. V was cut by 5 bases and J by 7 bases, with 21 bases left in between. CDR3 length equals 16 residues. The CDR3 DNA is TGTGCCAGCAGTACCACCGGGACAACCTGGGGGAATGAGCAGTTCTTC. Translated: CASSTTGTTWGNEQFF.

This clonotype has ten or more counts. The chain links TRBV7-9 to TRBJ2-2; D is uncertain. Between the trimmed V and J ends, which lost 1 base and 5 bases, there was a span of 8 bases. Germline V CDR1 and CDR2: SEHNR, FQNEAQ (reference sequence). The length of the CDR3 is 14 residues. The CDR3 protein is CASSLVAITGELFF. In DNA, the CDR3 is TGTGCCAGCAGCTTAGTAGCTATTACCGGGGAGCTGTTTTTT.

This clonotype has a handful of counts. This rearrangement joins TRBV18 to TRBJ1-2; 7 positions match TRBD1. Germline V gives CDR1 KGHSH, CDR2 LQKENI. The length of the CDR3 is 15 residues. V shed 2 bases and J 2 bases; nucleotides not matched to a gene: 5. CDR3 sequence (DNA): TGTGCCAGCTCACCATCCAGGGGGACAAACTATGGCTACACCTTC. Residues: CASSPSRGTNYGYTF. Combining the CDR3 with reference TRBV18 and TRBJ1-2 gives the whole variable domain NAGVMQNPRHLVRRRGQEARLRCSPMKGHSHVYWYRQLPEEGLKFMVYLQKENIIDESGMPKERFSAEFPKEGPSILRIQQVVRGDSAAYFCASSPSRGTNYGYTFGSGTRLTVV.

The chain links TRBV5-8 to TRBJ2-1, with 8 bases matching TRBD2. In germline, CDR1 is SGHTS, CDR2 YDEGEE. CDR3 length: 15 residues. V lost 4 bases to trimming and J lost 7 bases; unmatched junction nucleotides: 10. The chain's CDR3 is CASSLTGTRANEQFF. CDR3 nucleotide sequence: TGTGCCAGCAGCCTCACCGGGACTAGGGCTAATGAGCAGTTCTTC. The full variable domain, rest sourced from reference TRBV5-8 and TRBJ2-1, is EAGVTQSPTHLIKTRGQQATLRCSPISGHTSVYWYQQALGLGLQFLLWYDEGEERNRGNFPPRFSGRQFPNYSSELNVNALELEDSALYLCASSLTGTRANEQFFGPGTRLTVL.

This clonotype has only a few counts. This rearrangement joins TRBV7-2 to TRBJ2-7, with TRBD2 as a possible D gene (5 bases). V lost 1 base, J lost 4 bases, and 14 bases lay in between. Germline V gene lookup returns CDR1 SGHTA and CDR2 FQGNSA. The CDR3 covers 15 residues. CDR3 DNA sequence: TGTGCCAGCAGCTTAGGGTCAGCGGTAATATACGAGCAGTACTTC. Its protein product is CASSLGSAVIYEQYF.

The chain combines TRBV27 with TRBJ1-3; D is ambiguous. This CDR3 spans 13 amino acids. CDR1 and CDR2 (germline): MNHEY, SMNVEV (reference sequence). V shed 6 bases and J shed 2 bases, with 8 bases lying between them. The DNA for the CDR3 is TGTGCCAGCAGGGAACTTGCTGGAAACACCATATATTTT. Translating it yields CASRELAGNTIYF.

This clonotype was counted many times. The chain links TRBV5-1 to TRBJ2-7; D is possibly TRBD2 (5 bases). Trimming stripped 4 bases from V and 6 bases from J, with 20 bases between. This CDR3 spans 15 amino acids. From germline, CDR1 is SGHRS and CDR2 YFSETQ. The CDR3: CASSPQMDGNPEQYF. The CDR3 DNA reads TGCGCCAGCAGCCCGCAGATGGACGGGAATCCCGAGCAGTACTTC.

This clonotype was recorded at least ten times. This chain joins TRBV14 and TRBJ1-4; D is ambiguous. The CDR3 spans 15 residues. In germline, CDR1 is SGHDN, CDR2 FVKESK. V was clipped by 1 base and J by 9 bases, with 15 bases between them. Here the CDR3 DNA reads TGTGCCAGCAGCCAAGGAGGAATGGATAAAAAAAAACTGTTTTTT. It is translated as CASSQGGMDKKKLFF.

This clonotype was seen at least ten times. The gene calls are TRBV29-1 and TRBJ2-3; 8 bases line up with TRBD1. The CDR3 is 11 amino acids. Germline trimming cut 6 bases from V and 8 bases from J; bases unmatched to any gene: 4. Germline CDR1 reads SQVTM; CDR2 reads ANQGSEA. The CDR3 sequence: CSVRTGSTQYF. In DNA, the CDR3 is TGCAGCGTGAGGACAGGGTCTACGCAGTATTTT.

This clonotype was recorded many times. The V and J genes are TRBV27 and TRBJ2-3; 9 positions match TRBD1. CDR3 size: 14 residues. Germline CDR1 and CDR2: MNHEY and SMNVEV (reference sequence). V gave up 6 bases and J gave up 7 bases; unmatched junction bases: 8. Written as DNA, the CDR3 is TGTGCCAGCAGGCCCGGGACAGGGCTAAATACGCAGTATTTT. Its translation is CASRPGTGLNTQYF.

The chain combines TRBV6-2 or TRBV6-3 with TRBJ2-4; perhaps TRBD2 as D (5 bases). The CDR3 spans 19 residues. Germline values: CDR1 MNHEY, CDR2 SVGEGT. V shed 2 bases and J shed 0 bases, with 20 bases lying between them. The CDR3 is CASSYGILSNEGAKNIQYF. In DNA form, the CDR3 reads TGTGCCAGCAGTTACGGGATCCTCTCCAACGAGGGAGCCAAAAACATTCAGTACTTC.

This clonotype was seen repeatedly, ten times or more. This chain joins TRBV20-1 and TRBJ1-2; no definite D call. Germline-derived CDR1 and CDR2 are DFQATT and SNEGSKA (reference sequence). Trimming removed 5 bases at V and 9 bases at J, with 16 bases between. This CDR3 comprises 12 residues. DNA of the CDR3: TGCAGTGCTGTTGGGGTGCGGGGAAGCTACACCTTC. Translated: CSAVGVRGSYTF.

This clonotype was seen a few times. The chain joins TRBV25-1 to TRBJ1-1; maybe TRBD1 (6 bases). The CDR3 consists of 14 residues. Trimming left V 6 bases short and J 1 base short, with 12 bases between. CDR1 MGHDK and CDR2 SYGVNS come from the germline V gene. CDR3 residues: CASSLPGENTEAFF. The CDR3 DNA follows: TGTGCCAGCAGCCTCCCAGGGGAGAACACTGAAGCTTTCTTT.

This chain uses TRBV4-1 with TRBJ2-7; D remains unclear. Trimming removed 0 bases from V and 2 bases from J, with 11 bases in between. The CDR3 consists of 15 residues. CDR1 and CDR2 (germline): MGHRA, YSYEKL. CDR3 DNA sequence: TGCGCCAGCAGCCAAGATCAGCAGCTTCCCTACGAGCAGTACTTC. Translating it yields CASSQDQQLPYEQYF.

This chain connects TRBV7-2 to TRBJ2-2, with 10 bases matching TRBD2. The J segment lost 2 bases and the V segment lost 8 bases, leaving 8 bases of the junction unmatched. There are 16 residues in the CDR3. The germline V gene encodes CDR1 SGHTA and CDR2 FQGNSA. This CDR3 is CASQNGLAANTGELFF. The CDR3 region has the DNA TGTGCCAGCCAAAACGGACTAGCGGCCAACACCGGGGAGCTGTTTTTT.

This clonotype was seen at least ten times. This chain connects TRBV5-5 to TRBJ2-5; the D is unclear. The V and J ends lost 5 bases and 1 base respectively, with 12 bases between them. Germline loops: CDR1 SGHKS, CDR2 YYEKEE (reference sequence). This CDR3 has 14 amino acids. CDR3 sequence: CASRQYSPQETQYF. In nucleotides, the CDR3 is TGTGCCAGCAGGCAGTATTCCCCCCAAGAGACCCAGTACTTC.

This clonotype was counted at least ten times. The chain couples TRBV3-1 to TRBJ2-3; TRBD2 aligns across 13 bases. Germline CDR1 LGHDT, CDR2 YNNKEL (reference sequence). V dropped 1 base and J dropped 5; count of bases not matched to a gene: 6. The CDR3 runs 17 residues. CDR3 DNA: TGTGCCAGCAGCCAAGTGGACGGACTAGCGGGGGTAGATACGCAGTATTTT. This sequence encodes CASSQVDGLAGVDTQYF.

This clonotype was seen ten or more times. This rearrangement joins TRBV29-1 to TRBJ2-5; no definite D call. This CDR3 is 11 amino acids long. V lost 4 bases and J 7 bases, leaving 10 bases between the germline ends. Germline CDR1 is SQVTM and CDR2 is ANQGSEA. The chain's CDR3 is CSVVPTGTQYF. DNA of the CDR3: TGCAGCGTTGTGCCCACCGGGACCCAGTACTTC.

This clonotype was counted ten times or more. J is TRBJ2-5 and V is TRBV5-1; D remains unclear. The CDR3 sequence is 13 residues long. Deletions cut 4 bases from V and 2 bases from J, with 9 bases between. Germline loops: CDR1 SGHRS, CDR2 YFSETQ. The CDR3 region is CASSEGNQETQYF. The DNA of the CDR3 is TGCGCCAGCAGCGAAGGGAATCAAGAGACCCAGTACTTC.

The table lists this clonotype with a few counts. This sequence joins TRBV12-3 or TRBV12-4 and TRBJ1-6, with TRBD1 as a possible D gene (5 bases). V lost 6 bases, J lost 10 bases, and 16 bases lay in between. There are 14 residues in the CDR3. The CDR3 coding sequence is TGTGCCAGCAGCCCCTTCCAGGGAACCTCACCCCTCCACTTT. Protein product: CASSPFQGTSPLHF.